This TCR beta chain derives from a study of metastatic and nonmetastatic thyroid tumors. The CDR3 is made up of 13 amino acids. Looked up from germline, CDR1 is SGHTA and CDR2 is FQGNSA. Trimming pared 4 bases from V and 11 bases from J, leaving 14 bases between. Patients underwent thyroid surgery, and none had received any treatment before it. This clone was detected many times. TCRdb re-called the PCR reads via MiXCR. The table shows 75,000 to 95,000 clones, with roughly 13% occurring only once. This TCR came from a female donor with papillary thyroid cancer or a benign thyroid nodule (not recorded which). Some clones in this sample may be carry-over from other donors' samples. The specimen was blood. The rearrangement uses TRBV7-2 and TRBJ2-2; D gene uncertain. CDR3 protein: CASSSTLLRELFF. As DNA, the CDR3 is TGTGCCAGCAGCTCAACCCTCTTACGCGAGCTGTTTTTT.